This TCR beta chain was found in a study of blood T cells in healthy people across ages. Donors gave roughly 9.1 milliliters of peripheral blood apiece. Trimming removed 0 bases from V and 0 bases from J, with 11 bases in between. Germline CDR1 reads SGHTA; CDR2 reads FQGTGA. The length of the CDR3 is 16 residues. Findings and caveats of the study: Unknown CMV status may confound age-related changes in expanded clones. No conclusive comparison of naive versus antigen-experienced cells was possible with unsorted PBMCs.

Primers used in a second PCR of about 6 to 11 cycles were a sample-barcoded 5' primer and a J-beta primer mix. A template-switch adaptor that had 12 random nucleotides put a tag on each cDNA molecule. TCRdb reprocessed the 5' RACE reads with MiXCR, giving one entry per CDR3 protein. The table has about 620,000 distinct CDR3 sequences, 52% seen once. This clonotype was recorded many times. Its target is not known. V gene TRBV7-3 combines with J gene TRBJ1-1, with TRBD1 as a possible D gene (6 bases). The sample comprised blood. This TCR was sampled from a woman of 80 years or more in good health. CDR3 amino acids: CASSLTSGQMNTEAFF. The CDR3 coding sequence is TGTGCCAGCAGCTTAACTTCTGGACAGATGAACACTGAAGCTTTCTTT.